A selection of T cell receptor beta chains follows, all from one sample in a study of T cells after yellow fever vaccination. From the 5' RACE reads, TCRdb called clonotypes with MiXCR, one entry per CDR3 protein. Here the sample spans hundreds of thousands of distinct CDR3 sequences, 8.7% being singletons. This specimen was PBMCs, taken on the day of the first yellow fever vaccination. These receptors were taken from a young man who received the YFV17D yellow fever vaccine. Both conserved end residues are part of each CDR3. Each record gives: J gene, clone size, V gene, D gene, CDR3 DNA, CDR3 protein. A D gene is named only where the DNA matches it firmly. Not all rows give a size; the values are once, few, many and, for expanded clones, a class.

j_call: TRBJ2-1; clone_size: -; v_call: TRBV23-1; d_call: TRBD2; cdr3_nt: TGCGCCAGCAGTCAATCAGTAGAGCGGGACCTCTACAATGAGCAGTTCTTC; cdr3_aa: CASSQSVERDLYNEQFF
j_call: TRBJ2-5; clone_size: -; v_call: TRBV18; d_call: -; cdr3_nt: TGTGCCAGCTCACAGGGGAAGGGGCAAGAGACCCAGTACTTC; cdr3_aa: CASSQGKGQETQYF
j_call: TRBJ2-5; clone_size: many; v_call: TRBV5-1; d_call: -; cdr3_nt: TGCGCCAGCAGCTTGACGGGGAACCAAGAGACCCAGTACTTC; cdr3_aa: CASSLTGNQETQYF
j_call: TRBJ2-3; clone_size: -; v_call: TRBV11-2; d_call: -; cdr3_nt: TGTGCCAGCAGCTTAGATCCGGGGGGCTCTTCCCCAGATACGCAGTATTTT; cdr3_aa: CASSLDPGGSSPDTQYF
j_call: TRBJ1-1; clone_size: few; v_call: TRBV20-1; d_call: -; cdr3_nt: TGCAGTGCTACGAGGGGCAGCATGAACACTGAAGCTTTCTTT; cdr3_aa: CSATRGSMNTEAFF
j_call: TRBJ2-1; clone_size: many; v_call: TRBV5-1; d_call: -; cdr3_nt: TGCGCCAGCAGCTTGGATACTGGAAGCTCCTACAATGAGCAGTTCTTC; cdr3_aa: CASSLDTGSSYNEQFF
j_call: TRBJ1-1; clone_size: -; v_call: TRBV9; d_call: -; cdr3_nt: TGTGCCAGCAGCGATTTGACAGGTCAGAACACTGAAGCTTTCTTT; cdr3_aa: CASSDLTGQNTEAFF
j_call: TRBJ1-5; clone_size: -; v_call: TRBV6-5; d_call: -; cdr3_nt: TGTGCCAGCAGTTACAGGCAGGGTTCGTATCAGCCCCAGCATTTT; cdr3_aa: CASSYRQGSYQPQHF
j_call: TRBJ2-1; clone_size: many; v_call: TRBV6-4; d_call: TRBD1; cdr3_nt: TGTGCCAGCAGTGACCGGACAGGGGCAATCGATGAGCAGTTCTTC; cdr3_aa: CASSDRTGAIDEQFF
j_call: TRBJ2-1; clone_size: few; v_call: TRBV29-1; d_call: -; cdr3_nt: TGCAGCGTTGAAGGGTATGCTGTGAGCTCCTACAATGAGCAGTTCTTC; cdr3_aa: CSVEGYAVSSYNEQFF
j_call: TRBJ1-1; clone_size: few; v_call: TRBV6-2/TRBV6-3; d_call: -; cdr3_nt: TGTGCCAGCAGTTACCTCCCCACTGTGGAAGCTTTCTTT; cdr3_aa: CASSYLPTVEAFF
j_call: TRBJ1-5; clone_size: -; v_call: TRBV20-1; d_call: -; cdr3_nt: TGCAGTGCTTCAGGGCAGCATCTCAATCAGCCCCAGCATTTT; cdr3_aa: CSASGQHLNQPQHF
j_call: TRBJ2-3; clone_size: many; v_call: TRBV5-4; d_call: -; cdr3_nt: TGTGCCAGCAGCCCGGGGGCCCGCACAGATACGCAGTATTTT; cdr3_aa: CASSPGARTDTQYF
j_call: TRBJ2-6; clone_size: -; v_call: TRBV3-1; d_call: -; cdr3_nt: TGTGCCAGCAGCCAAGGGAGGTCCCTGACTTTC; cdr3_aa: CASSQGRSLTF
j_call: TRBJ1-6; clone_size: few; v_call: TRBV7-2; d_call: -; cdr3_nt: TGTGCCAGCAGCTTAGATCCAGGGTACAATTCACCCCTCCACTTT; cdr3_aa: CASSLDPGYNSPLHF
j_call: TRBJ2-1; clone_size: many; v_call: TRBV5-6; d_call: -; cdr3_nt: TGTGCCAGCAGCTTGAGAGTGAATGAGCAGTTCTTC; cdr3_aa: CASSLRVNEQFF
j_call: TRBJ1-2; clone_size: -; v_call: TRBV20-1; d_call: -; cdr3_nt: TGCAGTGCTAGAGATAGGTTCCAGGGACCCCCCTACACCTTC; cdr3_aa: CSARDRFQGPPYTF
j_call: TRBJ2-3; clone_size: few; v_call: TRBV5-1; d_call: TRBD2; cdr3_nt: TGCGCCAGCAGCTTCTTAACTAGCGGGGGCACAGATACGCAGTATTTT; cdr3_aa: CASSFLTSGGTDTQYF
j_call: TRBJ2-3; clone_size: few; v_call: TRBV6-4; d_call: -; cdr3_nt: TGTGCCAGCAGTGGCGGGGACACAGATACGCAGTATTTT; cdr3_aa: CASSGGDTDTQYF
j_call: TRBJ2-7; clone_size: few; v_call: TRBV6-1; d_call: TRBD2; cdr3_nt: TGTGCCAGCAGTCCCCTAGCGGGTGTCAACGAGCAGTACTTC; cdr3_aa: CASSPLAGVNEQYF
j_call: TRBJ1-2; clone_size: -; v_call: TRBV12-3/TRBV12-4; d_call: -; cdr3_nt: TGTGCCAGCACTGCATGGGGGGGGGCTTATGGCTACACCTTC; cdr3_aa: CASTAWGGAYGYTF
j_call: TRBJ1-2; clone_size: many; v_call: TRBV5-1; d_call: -; cdr3_nt: TGCGCCAGCAGCCCGGCGGGCCTCAACTATGGCTACACCTTC; cdr3_aa: CASSPAGLNYGYTF
j_call: TRBJ2-5; clone_size: many; v_call: TRBV20-1; d_call: -; cdr3_nt: TGCAGTGCTAGAGATATGTACCAAGAGACCCAGTACTTC; cdr3_aa: CSARDMYQETQYF
j_call: TRBJ2-1; clone_size: few; v_call: TRBV28; d_call: -; cdr3_nt: TGTGCCAGCAGGCCCCTTAACCATGAGCAGTTCTTC; cdr3_aa: CASRPLNHEQFF
j_call: TRBJ2-1; clone_size: few; v_call: TRBV6-6; d_call: -; cdr3_nt: TGTGCCAGCAGCTCCCTAGCCGCTGAGCAGTTCTTC; cdr3_aa: CASSSLAAEQFF
j_call: TRBJ2-1; clone_size: -; v_call: TRBV7-3; d_call: -; cdr3_nt: TGTGCCAGCAGCTTGGAACCAGGTCTCAATGAGCAGTTCTTC; cdr3_aa: CASSLEPGLNEQFF
j_call: TRBJ1-6; clone_size: few; v_call: TRBV4-1; d_call: -; cdr3_nt: TGCGCCAGCAGCCAAGGGAGGTCTTACCCCTATTCACCCCTCCACTTT; cdr3_aa: CASSQGRSYPYSPLHF
j_call: TRBJ2-1; clone_size: -; v_call: TRBV6-1; d_call: TRBD1; cdr3_nt: TGTGCCAGCAGTCTTACCGGGACAGGGTCCTACAATGAGCAGTTCTTC; cdr3_aa: CASSLTGTGSYNEQFF
j_call: TRBJ2-5; clone_size: -; v_call: TRBV7-6; d_call: TRBD1; cdr3_nt: TGTGCCAGCAGCTTAGGGGGGACAGGCCTACAAGAGACCCAGTACTTC; cdr3_aa: CASSLGGTGLQETQYF
j_call: TRBJ1-2; clone_size: many; v_call: TRBV12-3/TRBV12-4; d_call: -; cdr3_nt: TGTGCCAGCAGTTGGGGCTATGGCTACACCTTC; cdr3_aa: CASSWGYGYTF
j_call: TRBJ2-5; clone_size: few; v_call: TRBV20-1; d_call: -; cdr3_nt: TGCAGTGCTCCCCAGAGGGTGGGTGGAGAGACCCAGTACTTC; cdr3_aa: CSAPQRVGGETQYF
j_call: TRBJ2-3; clone_size: -; v_call: TRBV28; d_call: -; cdr3_nt: TGTGCCAGCAGTCCACTTATGCTTGTTAAATCCACAGATACGCAGTATTTT; cdr3_aa: CASSPLMLVKSTDTQYF
j_call: TRBJ2-3; clone_size: few; v_call: TRBV3-1; d_call: -; cdr3_nt: TGTGCCAGCAGCCCGGGACACTCCACAGATACGCAGTATTTT; cdr3_aa: CASSPGHSTDTQYF
j_call: TRBJ1-1; clone_size: few; v_call: TRBV6-2/TRBV6-3; d_call: -; cdr3_nt: TGTGCCAGCAGTTATGGACAGAACACTGAAGCTTTCTTT; cdr3_aa: CASSYGQNTEAFF
j_call: TRBJ2-3; clone_size: -; v_call: TRBV11-2; d_call: -; cdr3_nt: TGTGCCAGCAGCACGCCGCCGCGGGACGCGACGCAGTATTTT; cdr3_aa: CASSTPPRDATQYF
j_call: TRBJ2-1; clone_size: few; v_call: TRBV12-3/TRBV12-4; d_call: TRBD2; cdr3_nt: TGTGCCACACGGCGGGGGAATGAGCAGTTCTTC; cdr3_aa: CATRRGNEQFF
j_call: TRBJ2-3; clone_size: -; v_call: TRBV11-2; d_call: -; cdr3_nt: TGTGCCAGCAGCTTAGGCCCAGCGGGCCCAGATACGCAGTATTTT; cdr3_aa: CASSLGPAGPDTQYF
j_call: TRBJ1-3; clone_size: -; v_call: TRBV5-1; d_call: TRBD1; cdr3_nt: TGCGCCAGCAGCGGACAGGGACGGAGCTCTGGAAACACCATATATTTT; cdr3_aa: CASSGQGRSSGNTIYF
j_call: TRBJ1-5; clone_size: few; v_call: TRBV20-1; d_call: TRBD1; cdr3_nt: TGCAGTGCTAGAGACTGGACAGGGATGGGGCAGCCCCAGCATTTT; cdr3_aa: CSARDWTGMGQPQHF
j_call: TRBJ2-7; clone_size: few; v_call: TRBV29-1; d_call: -; cdr3_nt: TGCAGCGTTGCCACAGGGCTTAAGTTCTACGAGCAGTACTTC; cdr3_aa: CSVATGLKFYEQYF
j_call: TRBJ1-6; clone_size: -; v_call: TRBV19; d_call: -; cdr3_nt: TGTGCCAGTAGTATAGAGAGGGTGAATTCACCCCTCCACTTT; cdr3_aa: CASSIERVNSPLHF
j_call: TRBJ1-1; clone_size: many; v_call: TRBV12-3/TRBV12-4; d_call: TRBD1; cdr3_nt: TGTGCCAGCAGCCTAACAGGGGCGGGAGACACTGAAGCTTTCTTT; cdr3_aa: CASSLTGAGDTEAFF
j_call: TRBJ2-2; clone_size: -; v_call: TRBV4-1; d_call: -; cdr3_nt: TGCGCCAGCAGCCAAAACAGCGGGGAGCTGTTTTTT; cdr3_aa: CASSQNSGELFF
j_call: TRBJ1-2; clone_size: many; v_call: TRBV5-6; d_call: -; cdr3_nt: TGTGCCAGCAGCTTCGGGACAAGCTATGGCTACACCTTC; cdr3_aa: CASSFGTSYGYTF
j_call: TRBJ2-5; clone_size: -; v_call: TRBV11-2; d_call: -; cdr3_nt: TGTGCCAGCAGCCCGTCGGTGGGGCGAGAGACCCAGTACTTC; cdr3_aa: CASSPSVGRETQYF
j_call: TRBJ2-5; clone_size: many; v_call: TRBV5-1; d_call: TRBD1; cdr3_nt: TGCGCCAGCAGCTTGGGGACAGGGGAAGAGACCCAGTACTTC; cdr3_aa: CASSLGTGEETQYF
j_call: TRBJ2-5; clone_size: few; v_call: TRBV15; d_call: -; cdr3_nt: TGTGCCACCAGCACCCCGGAGAATAAAGAGACCCAGTACTTC; cdr3_aa: CATSTPENKETQYF
j_call: TRBJ2-2; clone_size: few; v_call: TRBV5-4; d_call: TRBD2; cdr3_nt: TGTGCCAGCAGCTCTGGGGGACTAGCGGGACTCACCGGGGAGCTGTTTTTT; cdr3_aa: CASSSGGLAGLTGELFF
j_call: TRBJ2-1; clone_size: few; v_call: TRBV18; d_call: TRBD1; cdr3_nt: TGTGCCAGCTCACCACCAACAGGGGATAGATACAATGAGCAGTTCTTC; cdr3_aa: CASSPPTGDRYNEQFF
j_call: TRBJ2-5; clone_size: many; v_call: TRBV9; d_call: -; cdr3_nt: TGTGCCAGCAGCTTCCGGGACCAAGAGGAAGAGACCCAGTACTTC; cdr3_aa: CASSFRDQEEETQYF
j_call: TRBJ2-2; clone_size: -; v_call: TRBV7-2; d_call: TRBD1; cdr3_nt: TGTGCCAGCAGCGGTTACAGGGGGTTTAACACCGGGGAGCTGTTTTTT; cdr3_aa: CASSGYRGFNTGELFF
j_call: TRBJ2-1; clone_size: few; v_call: TRBV29-1; d_call: TRBD2; cdr3_nt: TGCAGCGCCCTGAAACTAGCGTCAAACCTTCGCTATGAGCAGTTCTTC; cdr3_aa: CSALKLASNLRYEQFF
j_call: TRBJ2-5; clone_size: once; v_call: TRBV9; d_call: TRBD2; cdr3_nt: TGTGCCAGCAGCGGAGGGGCGGCGGGGGGGGCCAAGCGGGAGACCCAGTACTTC; cdr3_aa: CASSGGAAGGAKRETQYF
j_call: TRBJ1-2; clone_size: few; v_call: TRBV7-2; d_call: -; cdr3_nt: TGTGCCAGCAGCTTAGACGTAGGGTTCCGCGGCTACACCTTC; cdr3_aa: CASSLDVGFRGYTF
j_call: TRBJ1-4; clone_size: -; v_call: TRBV5-1; d_call: -; cdr3_nt: TGCGCCAGCAGCCGAGACTCCTTGGGGAGTGAAAAACTGTTTTTT; cdr3_aa: CASSRDSLGSEKLFF
j_call: TRBJ1-6; clone_size: many; v_call: TRBV7-8; d_call: -; cdr3_nt: TGTGCCAGCGGGTCAGGGATCTGGAATTCACCCCTCCACTTT; cdr3_aa: CASGSGIWNSPLHF
j_call: TRBJ2-2; clone_size: few; v_call: TRBV7-9; d_call: -; cdr3_nt: TGTGCCAGCAGCTTCCTTGGGGGACACCACACCGGGGAGCTGTTTTTT; cdr3_aa: CASSFLGGHHTGELFF
j_call: TRBJ2-3; clone_size: many; v_call: TRBV20-1; d_call: TRBD2; cdr3_nt: TGCAGTGCCGGGGGGGTGGGGGCAGATACGCAGTATTTT; cdr3_aa: CSAGGVGADTQYF
j_call: TRBJ2-7; clone_size: few; v_call: TRBV5-8; d_call: -; cdr3_nt: TGTGCCAGCAGGAACCAGGGCGAGCAGTACTTC; cdr3_aa: CASRNQGEQYF